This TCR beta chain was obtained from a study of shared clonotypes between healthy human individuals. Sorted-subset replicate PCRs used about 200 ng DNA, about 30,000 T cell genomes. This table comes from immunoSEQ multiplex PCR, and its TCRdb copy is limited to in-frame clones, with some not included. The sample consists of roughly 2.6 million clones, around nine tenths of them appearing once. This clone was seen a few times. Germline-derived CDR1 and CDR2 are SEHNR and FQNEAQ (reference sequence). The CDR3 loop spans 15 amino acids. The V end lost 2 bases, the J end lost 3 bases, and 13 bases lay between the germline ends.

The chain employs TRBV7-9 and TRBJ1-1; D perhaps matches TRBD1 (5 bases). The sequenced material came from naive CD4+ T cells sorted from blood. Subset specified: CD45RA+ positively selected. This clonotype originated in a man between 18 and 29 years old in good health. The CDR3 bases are TGTGCCAGCAGCTTAATATGGGGCAAGGACACTGAAGCTTTCTTT. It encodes CASSLIWGKDTEAFF. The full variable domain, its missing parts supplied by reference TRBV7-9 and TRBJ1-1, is DTGVSQNPRHKITKRGQNVTFRCDPISEHNRLYWYRQTLGQGPEFLTYFQNEAQLEKSRLLSDRFSAERPKGSFSTLEIQRTEQGDSAMYLCASSLIWGKDTEAFFGQGTRLTVV.